This TCR beta chain was sequenced in a study of CD8 T cells in ankylosing spondylitis (dated by TCRdb to between 2016 and 2019). For the wider study: T cell receptor beta repertoires were profiled in healthy donors and ankylosing spondylitis patients so that disease-linked TCR variants could be found. Peripheral blood was sampled, and synovial fluid was additionally collected from ankylosing spondylitis patients. The full study cohort comprised around 23 ankylosing spondylitis patients and over 95 healthy donors. What the authors observed across the whole study: A TCR beta motif of several highly homologous amino acid variants appeared characteristic of blood from ankylosing spondylitis patients. The disease-linked clones had a CD8+ phenotype and were found at relatively low frequencies in peripheral blood. The disease-linked clones were reported to be significantly enriched in matched synovial fluid samples from ankylosing spondylitis patients. Some motif variants had previously been reported in the synovial fluid and blood of reactive arthritis patients, which suggests shared mechanisms of disease initiation.

The V end loses 6 bases and the J end loses 2 bases, and a stretch of 11 bases separates them. Sequences MNHNS (CDR1) and SASEGT (CDR2) are obtained from the germline V gene. Including cysteine and phenylalanine, the CDR3 has 14 amino acids. Here the CDR3 DNA is all that survives: 42 bases in frame from base 1. This clonotype was counted many times. The target of this receptor is not known. No base quality values were provided; no much bigger clone lies one nucleotide off. Instrument on record: Illumina HiSeq 2500. Quantitative 5'-RACE with molecular barcodes was the method used to prepare the TCR beta libraries. The study's processing was this. A new computational method based on a probabilistic model of VDJ rearrangement was used to identify disease-linked TCR variants. Using fastp trimming at Q25 and MiXCR clonotype assembly, TCRdb reanalyzed the public sequencing data and kept in-frame beta chains. Rows matching on CDR3 protein sequence are summarized as one entry with the most common DNA and genes. These V and J calls derive from TCRdb rather than the authors' analysis. Within this sample are some 840,000 distinct CDR3 sequences, with 12% of them counted one time only. 0.45% to 0.6% of the sample belongs to the ten largest clones.

The V and J segments used are TRBV6-1 and TRBJ1-3, with no reliable assignment of the D segment. The TCR sequence derives from a male donor with ankylosing spondylitis. Sequences were obtained from blood, either unsorted or a sorted T cell fraction (not recorded which). The sequence in DNA is TGTGCCAGCAGCCGGAACAGCGCTGGAAACACCATATATTTT. This yields the protein CASSRNSAGNTIYF.